These 2 T cell receptor beta chains came from one sample sequenced in a study of naive CD8 T cells in extremely preterm neonates. The assay was immunoSEQ multiplex PCR, and TCRdb's table has in-frame clones only and misses some. This sample has roughly 5,000 clones; about 97% occur once, and the top ten carry 0.4% to 0.6%. Deliveries were elective term cesareans at about 35-41 weeks, with no labor or membrane rupture. Input material: naive CD8+ T cells from cord blood. These receptors all come from a newborn in good health.

The rearrangement joins TRBV4-3 to TRBJ2-1; 12 bases match TRBD2. The germline V gene has CDR1 LGHNA and CDR2 YSLEER. There are 16 residues in the CDR3. The trim removed 1 base at V and 9 bases at J, leaving 7 bases unmatched. Written as DNA, the CDR3 is TGCGCCAGCAGCCAAGGGCCTAGCGGGGGGGCTGCTGAGCAGTTCTTC. Translated: CASSQGPSGGAAEQFF.

The chain employs TRBV4-2 and TRBJ2-3; 14 bases are a match to TRBD2. This CDR3 is built from 18 residues. Trimming cost V 2 bases and J 2 bases; bases outside gene matches: 6. CDR1 and CDR2 from the germline V gene are LGHNA and YNFKEQ. CDR3 DNA sequence: TGTGCCAGCAGCCAAAGGGGACTAGCGGGGGATCCCACAGATACGCAGTATTTT. Its protein product is CASSQRGLAGDPTDTQYF.